These 24 T cell receptor beta chains originate from one sample sequenced in a study of blood T cell repertoires in COVID-19. Profiled with immunoSEQ multiplex PCR; TCRdb holds only in-frame clones, not every one. The sample carries some 130,000 clones, 88% recorded once. Source material: peripheral blood. Source of these receptors: a man aged 70-80 years with active COVID-19.

V and J are TRBV10-2 and TRBJ2-7, with TRBD1 as a possible D gene (6 bases). CDR3 size: 14 residues. The ends were cut back, 3 bases at V and 6 bases at J, with 15 bases in the middle. Germline V lookup: CDR1 WSHSY, CDR2 SAAADI. The chain's CDR3 is CASSDTGRRAEQYF. For the CDR3, the DNA is TGCGCCAGCAGTGATACAGGGAGACGCGCCGAGCAGTACTTC.

The chain carries TRBV13 and TRBJ2-1; 12 bases match TRBD1. The CDR3 has 16 residues. In germline, CDR1 is PRHDT, CDR2 FYEKMQ (reference sequence). Trimming at V came to 5 bases and at J to 8 bases, leaving 10 bases not matched to a gene. CDR3 amino acids: CASSIAGTGGQDEQFF. CDR3 DNA sequence: TGTGCCAGCAGCATCGCCGGGACAGGGGGCCAGGATGAGCAGTTCTTC.

The chain uses TRBV7-8 and TRBJ2-7, with a weak D call TRBD2 (6 bases). The CDR3 consists of 16 residues. Germline V gene data show CDR1 as SGHVS and CDR2 as FQNEAQ. The V gene lost 4 bases and the J gene lost 2 bases, with 18 bases spanning the gap. The CDR3 sequence is CASSSASQRAPYEQYF. The CDR3 DNA is TGTGCCAGCAGCTCCGCGAGCCAGCGGGCCCCCTACGAGCAGTACTTC.

The genes are TRBV5-1 and TRBJ1-1; possibly TRBD1 for D (5 bases). The ends were cut back, 2 bases at V and 5 bases at J, with 13 bases in the middle. The CDR3 length is 14 residues. Germline V lookup: CDR1 SGHRS, CDR2 YFSETQ. CDR3 bases: TGCGCCAGCAGCTTTGGCTCGGGGGGTACTGAAGCTTTCTTT. This translates into CASSFGSGGTEAFF. Using reference TRBV5-1 and TRBJ1-1 for the parts outside the CDR3, the full variable domain is KAGVTQTPRYLIKTRGQQVTLSCSPISGHRSVSWYQQTPGQGLQFLFEYFSETQRNKGNFPGRFSGRQFSNSRSEMNVSTLELGDSALYLCASSFGSGGTEAFFGQGTRLTVV.

The chain combines TRBV3-1 (or the pseudogene TRBV3-2) with TRBJ2-1; D is ambiguous. The germline V gene encodes CDR1 LGHDT and CDR2 YNNKEL (reference sequence). This CDR3 is built from 11 residues. Trimming removed 3 bases at V and 7 bases at J, with 4 bases between. The DNA of the CDR3 is TGTGCCAGCAGCCACGGGAATGAGCAGTTCTTC. It codes for CASSHGNEQFF.

The rearrangement links TRBV25-1 to TRBJ1-3, with D perhaps TRBD1 (5 bases). Trimming left V 2 bases short and J 0 bases short, with 14 bases between. Per germline, CDR1 MGHDK and CDR2 SYGVNS. This CDR3 region has 17 residues. CDR3 nucleotides: TGTGCCAGCAGTGAACAGATCGCAGGGAACTCTGGAAACACCATATATTTT. This codes for CASSEQIAGNSGNTIYF.

The V call is TRBV5-1, the J call TRBJ2-1, with a weak D call TRBD1 (6 bases). Germline-derived CDR1 and CDR2 are SGHRS and YFSETQ. V dropped 4 bases and J dropped 6 bases, with 8 bases sitting between them. CDR3 length: 12 amino acids. The CDR3 nucleotides are TGCGCCAGCAGCACAGGGACCAATGAGCAGTTCTTC. Translated: CASSTGTNEQFF. Using reference TRBV5-1 and TRBJ2-1 for the parts outside the CDR3, the full variable domain is KAGVTQTPRYLIKTRGQQVTLSCSPISGHRSVSWYQQTPGQGLQFLFEYFSETQRNKGNFPGRFSGRQFSNSRSEMNVSTLELGDSALYLCASSTGTNEQFFGPGTRLTVL.

In DNA form, the CDR3 reads TGTGCCAGCAGCCAACAGGGTTTCAGCACTGAAGCTTTCTTT. Translated: CASSQQGFSTEAFF. This chain uses TRBV14 with TRBJ1-1; possible D gene TRBD1, 5 bases. V gave up 2 bases and J gave up 4 bases, with 11 bases separating them. The germline CDR1 and CDR2 sequences are SGHDN and FVKESK. CDR3 length equals 14 residues.

The rearrangement joins TRBV29-1 to TRBJ2-2, with D perhaps matching TRBD2 (6 bases). Germline lookup yields CDR1 SQVTM and CDR2 ANQGSEA. Trimming took off 3 bases at V and 7 bases at J, with 15 bases between the two ends. This CDR3 contains 14 residues. In nucleotides, the CDR3 is TGCAGCGTTGAGGGGTCCGGGAGATTCGGGGAGCTGTTTTTT. Translation gives CSVEGSGRFGELFF.

The J gene is TRBJ2-3, the V gene TRBV10-3; 10 bases are shared with TRBD2. V lost 6 bases to trimming and J lost 4 bases; unmatched junction nucleotides: 4. The CDR3 is 14 residues long. Per the germline V gene, CDR1 is ENHRY and CDR2 is SYGVKD. For the CDR3, the DNA is TGTGCCATCAGCTCTAGCGGGAGCGCAGATACGCAGTATTTT. It specifies CAISSSGSADTQYF.

This clone was picked up one time. The chain carries TRBV19 and TRBJ1-1; a weak D match, TRBD1 (5 bases). V was cut by 2 bases and J by 2 bases, with 6 bases left in between. The CDR3 is 13 amino acids. Germline CDR1 reads LNHDA; CDR2 reads SQIVND (reference sequence). This CDR3 reads CASSITGNTEAFF. CDR3 DNA: TGTGCCAGTAGTATAACAGGAAACACTGAAGCTTTCTTT.

This clone is deemed medium-sized. This chain links TRBV30 with TRBJ1-1; 9 bases fit TRBD1. This CDR3 is built from 15 residues. Trimming took 5 bases from V and 3 from J; bases not matched to a gene: 10. CDR1 is GTSNPN and CDR2 is SVGIG in the germline V gene (reference sequence). The CDR3 DNA reads TGTGCCTGGGACCTGGGACAGGGTAAAGACACTGAAGCTTTCTTT. Translated, it gives CAWDLGQGKDTEAFF.

The rearrangement joins TRBV28 to TRBJ1-1; 9 bases agree with TRBD1. With V trimmed by 2 bases and J by 11 bases, 15 bases remained unmatched. This CDR3 contains 16 residues. Per germline, CDR1 MDHEN and CDR2 SYDVKM. The CDR3 DNA sequence: TGTGCCAGCAGTTTACCTTACAGGGGGCGATTATTGGGGGCTTTCTTT. Its protein is CASSLPYRGRLLGAFF.

V gene TRBV28 combines with J gene TRBJ2-7, with 13 bases aligning to TRBD2. J was trimmed by 4 bases and V by 2 bases; bases with no gene match: 2. The CDR3 covers 15 residues. Germline V gene lookup returns CDR1 MDHEN and CDR2 SYDVKM. The CDR3 coding sequence is TGTGCCAGCAGTTTACTGACTAGCGGGAGGTACGAGCAGTACTTC. Translation: CASSLLTSGRYEQYF.

The CDR3 DNA follows: TGCGCCAGCAGCTTGGACCACAGCCGAACCGACGAGCAGTACTTC. Amino acid sequence: CASSLDHSRTDEQYF. V usage is TRBV5-1 and J usage is TRBJ2-7, with unresolved D. The CDR3 sequence is 15 residues long. Between the trimmed V and J ends, which lost 0 bases and 5 bases, there was a span of 15 bases. The germline V gene has CDR1 SGHRS and CDR2 YFSETQ.

The chain carries TRBV6-1 and TRBJ2-1; the D gene is possibly TRBD2 (7 bases). Germline loops: CDR1 MNHNS, CDR2 SASEGT. The CDR3 covers 18 residues. Trimming pared 0 bases from V and 0 bases from J, leaving 15 bases between. The CDR3 sequence: CASSEAPGGGSSYNEQFF. The CDR3 DNA is TGTGCCAGCAGTGAAGCACCGGGGGGCGGGAGCTCCTACAATGAGCAGTTCTTC.

The chain employs TRBV5-1 and TRBJ1-1; D might be TRBD1 (5 bases). Germline assignment: CDR1 SGHRS and CDR2 YFSETQ. Trimming stripped 1 base from V and 5 bases from J, with 15 bases between. The CDR3 length is 15 residues. The chain's CDR3 is CASSLSGQGGTEAFF. Here the CDR3 DNA reads TGCGCCAGCAGCTTGAGCGGGCAGGGTGGGACTGAAGCTTTCTTT.

V is TRBV4-2 and J is TRBJ2-7; 11 bases fit TRBD2. With V trimmed by 1 base and J by 6 bases, 2 bases remained unmatched. The CDR3 runs to 14 residues. The germline gives CDR1 LGHNA, CDR2 YNFKEQ. CDR3 DNA: TGTGCCAGCAGCCAAGCAGGACTAGCGGGCGAGCAGTACTTC. Translation gives CASSQAGLAGEQYF.

This clone has a handful of counts. The rearrangement joins TRBV27 to TRBJ2-3, with TRBD2 matching 14 bases. The CDR3 has 14 amino acids. The trim removed 6 bases at V and 11 bases at J, leaving 7 bases unmatched. Germline CDR1 is MNHEY and CDR2 is SMNVEV (reference sequence). The CDR3 DNA follows: TGTGCCAGCAGACCCGGGACTAGCGGGGGAAGGCAGTATTTT. As protein: CASRPGTSGGRQYF.

This clone was seen a handful of times. This chain connects TRBV5-1 to TRBJ2-2; TRBD1 matches 8 bases. Germline V gene lookup returns CDR1 SGHRS and CDR2 YFSETQ. The CDR3 length is 18 residues. J lost 2 bases, V lost 2 bases, and 11 bases had no gene match. This CDR3 is CASSLRTGSFSNTGELFF. Here the CDR3 DNA reads TGCGCCAGCAGCTTAAGGACAGGGAGCTTCTCTAACACCGGGGAGCTGTTTTTT.

The rearrangement links TRBV28 to TRBJ1-2; D is ambiguous. The CDR3 has 11 amino acids. The germline CDR1 and CDR2 sequences are MDHEN and SYDVKM. The V and J ends lost 10 bases and 1 base respectively, with 7 bases between them. CDR3 region: CANSINYGYTF. Here the CDR3 DNA reads TGTGCCAACAGCATTAACTATGGCTACACCTTC.

V is TRBV19 and J is TRBJ2-7; tentative D call: TRBD1 (6 bases). The CDR3 covers 15 residues. With 5 bases removed from V and 0 bases from J, the gap between germline ends came to 14 bases. Per germline, CDR1 LNHDA and CDR2 SQIVND (reference sequence). The chain's CDR3 is CASSSQTGLSYEQYF. CDR3 DNA sequence: TGTGCCAGTAGTTCCCAGACAGGCCTCTCCTACGAGCAGTACTTC.

V usage is TRBV19 and J usage is TRBJ2-7; a weak D match, TRBD1 (6 bases). V lost 5 bases and J 7 bases, leaving 18 bases between the germline ends. Germline V gene data show CDR1 as LNHDA and CDR2 as SQIVND (reference sequence). There are 14 residues in the CDR3. CDR3 residues: CASSASDSFWEQYF. CDR3 nucleotides: TGTGCCAGTAGTGCCTCGGACAGCTTTTGGGAGCAGTACTTC.

The chain combines TRBV5-1 with TRBJ2-5; no reliable D call. In germline, CDR1 is SGHRS, CDR2 YFSETQ. Trimming stripped 0 bases from V and 4 bases from J, with 7 bases between. This CDR3 comprises 13 residues. The CDR3 bases are TGCGCCAGCAGCTTGGCCGGTTCAGAGACCCAGTACTTC. Translated: CASSLAGSETQYF.